This TCR beta chain was sequenced during a study of blood T cells in healthy people across ages. Regarding the study as a whole: Since the PBMCs were unsorted, naive and antigen-experienced cells could not be conclusively compared. Naive CD4+ cells and diversity were both higher in long-lived donors than in aged donors.

Healthy Russian Caucasian donors spanned ages about 6 to 95 years. CDR3 length: 14 residues. Losses at the gene ends were 3 bases for V and 5 bases for J; bases not matched to a gene: 7. The germline V gene has CDR1 SGHRS and CDR2 YFSETQ. In this sample, this clonotype turned up many times. Its matching antigen is unknown. The use of a sample-barcoded 5' primer and a J-beta primer mix characterized a second PCR of roughly 7 to 12 cycles. Via MiXCR, TCRdb re-called the 5' RACE reads, giving one row per CDR3 protein. Among 850,000 to 950,000 distinct CDR3 sequences, around 28% were seen once, and the ten largest hold approximately 15%.

The V gene is TRBV5-1, the J gene TRBJ2-5; 7 nucleotides match TRBD1. Sequencing was performed on blood. This clonotype was sampled from an elderly woman in good health. In DNA, the CDR3 is TGCGCCAGCAGCTCGAAGACAGGGTTCGAGACCCAGTACTTC. Protein: CASSSKTGFETQYF.